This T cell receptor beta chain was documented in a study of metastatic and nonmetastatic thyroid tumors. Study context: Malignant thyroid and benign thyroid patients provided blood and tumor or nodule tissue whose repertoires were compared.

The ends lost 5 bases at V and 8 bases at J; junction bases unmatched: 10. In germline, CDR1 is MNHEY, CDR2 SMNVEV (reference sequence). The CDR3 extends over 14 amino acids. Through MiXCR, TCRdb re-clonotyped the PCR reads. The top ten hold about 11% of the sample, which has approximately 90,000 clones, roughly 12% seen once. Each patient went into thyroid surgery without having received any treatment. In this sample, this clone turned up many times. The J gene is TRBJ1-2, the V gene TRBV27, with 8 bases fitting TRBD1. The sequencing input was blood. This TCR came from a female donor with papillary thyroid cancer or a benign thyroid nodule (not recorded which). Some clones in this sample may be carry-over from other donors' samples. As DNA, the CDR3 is TGTGCCAGCAGTACTACAACAGGGGGTAAAGGCTACACCTTC. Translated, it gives CASSTTTGGKGYTF.